This T cell receptor (beta chain) stems from a study of blood T cells in healthy people across ages. Study findings and constraints: Unsorted PBMCs prevented conclusive naive versus antigen-experienced comparison.

Next came a second PCR, run for about 7 to 12 cycles, which used a sample-barcoded 5' primer along with a J-beta primer mix. Individual samples furnished no less than 3 million CDR3-containing paired-end reads apiece. TCRdb reprocessed the 5' RACE reads with MiXCR, giving one entry per CDR3 protein. This repertoire shows 1.5 million to 2 million distinct CDR3 sequences, around half found once; its top ten account for over 2%. Turning to this clonotype: Antigen: not known.

CDR3 length equals 13 residues. V shed 5 bases and J shed 13 bases, with 18 bases lying between them. The germline V gene has CDR1 SEHNR and CDR2 FQNEAQ (reference sequence). The draw of peripheral blood yielded around 10 milliliters from each donor. What was sequenced was blood. The TCR originated in a woman in her thirties or forties in good health. V and J are TRBV7-9 and TRBJ2-4, with D maybe TRBD2 (6 bases). CDR3 DNA sequence: TGTGCCAGCAGCCTCCTGGAGGGAGATCGGCAGTACTTC. Translation: CASSLLEGDRQYF.